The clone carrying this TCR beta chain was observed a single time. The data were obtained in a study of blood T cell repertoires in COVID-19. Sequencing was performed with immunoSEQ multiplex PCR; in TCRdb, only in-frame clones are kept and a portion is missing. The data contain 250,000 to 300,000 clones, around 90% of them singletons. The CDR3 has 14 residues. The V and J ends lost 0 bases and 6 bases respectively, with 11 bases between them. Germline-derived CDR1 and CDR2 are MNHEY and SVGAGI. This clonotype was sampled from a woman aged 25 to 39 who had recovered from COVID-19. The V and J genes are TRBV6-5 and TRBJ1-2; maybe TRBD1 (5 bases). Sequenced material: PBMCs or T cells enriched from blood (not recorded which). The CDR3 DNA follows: TGTGCCAGCAGTTACTCGACTAGGGGCAATGGCTACACCTTC. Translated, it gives CASSYSTRGNGYTF.